What follows is one T cell receptor (beta chain) and its context. The antigen remains unidentified. This entry comes from a study of beta chain features in type 1 diabetes. Overall study results and limits: A definitive answer on HLA type influencing TCRB rearrangement was not reached here. Patients with type 1 diabetes carried fewer insertions and had more deletions at their VDJ junctions. Type 1 diabetes patients showed a moderate but significant shortening of TCRB CDR3s in all four CD4+ subsets.

Sequencing targeted expressed TCRB transcripts, as all isolated RNA had been reverse transcribed. Clones were sequenced by immunoSEQ multiplex PCR, and TCRdb holds only the in-frame ones, with some missing. Of a few hundred thousand clones listed, 15% to 20% are singletons. Germline V gene data show CDR1 as SQVTM and CDR2 as ANQGSEA. V was clipped by 4 bases and J by 4 bases, with 9 bases between them. The CDR3 is 12 amino acids. The sequence came from a young man with type 1 diabetes. Material: naive CD4+ T cells from blood. The chain employs TRBV29-1 and TRBJ2-3, with D hard to call. CDR3 sequence: CSVVPPSDTQYF. CDR3 nucleotides: TGCAGCGTTGTCCCCCCCTCAGATACGCAGTATTTT.